This T cell receptor beta chain originates from a study of cytotoxic CD8 clonotypes in ibrutinib-treated CLL. This clone came up a few times. Germline CDR1 reads SNHLY; CDR2 reads FYNNEI. V lost 8 bases to trimming and J lost 11 bases, with 18 bases between them. This CDR3 has 12 amino acids. The repertoire was sequenced with immunoSEQ multiplex PCR; TCRdb's copy has only in-frame clones and lacks some. The data hold 58,000 or so clones, with around 52% observed a single time. Specimen: PBMCs, collected after 12 months of ibrutinib treatment. This clonotype originated in a human donor with chronic lymphocytic leukemia. The chain uses TRBV2 and TRBJ2-5; no clear D gene. The CDR3 sequence: CASGAQAEPQYF. The DNA of the CDR3 is TGTGCCAGCGGCGCGCAGGCGGAGCCGCAGTACTTC. Variable domain in full (rest from reference TRBV2 and TRBJ2-5): EPEVTQTPSHQVTQMGQEVILRCVPISNHLYFYWYRQILGQKVEFLVSFYNNEISEKSEIFDDQFSVERPDGSNFTLKIRSTKLEDSAMYFCASGAQAEPQYFGPGTRLLVL.